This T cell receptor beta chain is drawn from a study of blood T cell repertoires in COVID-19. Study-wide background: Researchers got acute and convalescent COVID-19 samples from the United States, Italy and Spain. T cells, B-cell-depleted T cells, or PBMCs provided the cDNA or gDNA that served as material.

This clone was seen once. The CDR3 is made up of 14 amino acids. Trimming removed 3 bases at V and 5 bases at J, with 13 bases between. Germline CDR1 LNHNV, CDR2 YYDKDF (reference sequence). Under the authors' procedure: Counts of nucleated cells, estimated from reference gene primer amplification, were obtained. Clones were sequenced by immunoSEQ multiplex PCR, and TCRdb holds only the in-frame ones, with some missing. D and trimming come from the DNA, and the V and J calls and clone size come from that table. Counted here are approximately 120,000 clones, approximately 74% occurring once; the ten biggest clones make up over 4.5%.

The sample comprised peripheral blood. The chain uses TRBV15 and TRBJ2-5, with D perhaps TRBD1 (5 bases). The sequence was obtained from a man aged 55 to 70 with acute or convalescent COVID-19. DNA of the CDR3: TGTGCCACCAGCAGTCCTAGATCAGGGGAGACCCAGTACTTC. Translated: CATSSPRSGETQYF.